These T cell receptor beta chains were read from a single sample in a study of cytomegalovirus exposure and HLA in healthy donors. Generated by immunoSEQ multiplex PCR, the TCRdb table keeps only in-frame clones and is missing some. The sample shows under 110,000 clones, roughly 80% of them seen only once. The sequencing input was PBMCs. These TCRs come from a middle-aged man in good health and CMV-seronegative. CDR3s include the opening cysteine and the closing phenylalanine or tryptophan. The D gene is left open where the match is weak. Clone size is given for some rows only: seen once, a few or many times, or a class if the clone is expanded.

abundance: .; j_gene: TRBJ2-1; v_gene: TRBV2; d_gene: TRBD1; CDR3aa: CASRLTGTGIYNEQFF; CDR3nt: TGTGCCAGCAGGTTGACCGGGACAGGGATTTACAATGAGCAGTTCTTC
abundance: .; j_gene: TRBJ2-5; v_gene: TRBV18; d_gene: TRBD1; CDR3aa: CASSPRGGTGVLGETQYF; CDR3nt: TGTGCCAGCTCACCACGAGGGGGGACAGGGGTCTTAGGAGAGACCCAGTACTTC
abundance: .; j_gene: TRBJ1-4; v_gene: TRBV5-1; d_gene: .; CDR3aa: CASSLEAGFNEKLFF; CDR3nt: TGCGCCAGCAGCTTGGAGGCAGGCTTTAATGAAAAACTGTTTTTT
abundance: few; j_gene: TRBJ2-5; v_gene: TRBV4-1; d_gene: TRBD2; CDR3aa: CASSQGRAGDRRDGQYF; CDR3nt: TGCGCCAGCAGCCAAGGGCGAGCGGGGGACCGAAGAGATGGCCAGTACTTC
abundance: .; j_gene: TRBJ2-3; v_gene: TRBV18; d_gene: TRBD1; CDR3aa: CASSPRGPTDTQYF; CDR3nt: TGTGCCAGCTCACCAAGGGGGCCGACAGATACGCAGTATTTT
abundance: .; j_gene: TRBJ1-5; v_gene: TRBV19; d_gene: TRBD1; CDR3aa: CASSIGTGSHQPQHF; CDR3nt: TGTGCCAGTAGTATCGGGACAGGTTCGCATCAGCCCCAGCATTTT
abundance: .; j_gene: TRBJ2-3; v_gene: TRBV5-1; d_gene: .; CDR3aa: CASSLGTTLADTQYF; CDR3nt: TGCGCCAGCAGCTTGGGGACAACCTTGGCTGATACGCAGTATTTT
abundance: once; j_gene: TRBJ1-5; v_gene: TRBV23-1; d_gene: .; CDR3aa: CASSQEGDGGNQPQHF; CDR3nt: TGCGCCAGCAGTCAAGAGGGAGACGGTGGCAATCAGCCCCAGCATTTT
abundance: .; j_gene: TRBJ2-7; v_gene: TRBV7-6; d_gene: .; CDR3aa: CASSLGGGDTYEQYF; CDR3nt: TGTGCCAGCAGCCTCGGGGGAGGGGACACCTACGAGCAGTACTTC
abundance: few; j_gene: TRBJ2-1; v_gene: TRBV19; d_gene: TRBD1; CDR3aa: CASSIGGDRGPYNEQFF; CDR3nt: TGTGCCAGTAGTATAGGGGGGGACAGGGGGCCCTACAATGAGCAGTTCTTC
abundance: .; j_gene: TRBJ2-3; v_gene: TRBV13; d_gene: TRBD2; CDR3aa: CASSLVVSGLAGVTDTQYF; CDR3nt: TGTGCCAGCAGCTTAGTAGTTTCGGGACTAGCGGGGGTCACAGATACGCAGTATTTT
abundance: .; j_gene: TRBJ2-2; v_gene: TRBV10-2; d_gene: .; CDR3aa: CASRVGSNTGELFF; CDR3nt: TGCGCCAGCCGGGTTGGCTCTAACACCGGGGAGCTGTTTTTT
abundance: .; j_gene: TRBJ1-2; v_gene: TRBV2; d_gene: TRBD1; CDR3aa: CASSREGQGNYGYTF; CDR3nt: TGTGCCAGCAGTAGAGAGGGACAGGGGAACTATGGCTACACCTTC
abundance: .; j_gene: TRBJ2-1; v_gene: TRBV6-5; d_gene: TRBD1; CDR3aa: CASSGQGARAEQFF; CDR3nt: TGTGCCAGCAGTGGACAGGGGGCGCGCGCTGAGCAGTTCTTC
abundance: .; j_gene: TRBJ1-2; v_gene: TRBV27; d_gene: .; CDR3aa: CASSPPGGVNGYTF; CDR3nt: TGTGCCAGCAGTCCGCCCGGAGGGGTCAATGGCTACACCTTC
abundance: once; j_gene: TRBJ2-2; v_gene: TRBV18; d_gene: TRBD1; CDR3aa: CASSLGQGNTGELFF; CDR3nt: TGTGCCAGCTCACTAGGACAGGGGAACACCGGGGAGCTGTTTTTT
abundance: once; j_gene: TRBJ1-1; v_gene: TRBV7-9; d_gene: .; CDR3aa: CASSFMSGTEAFF; CDR3nt: TGTGCCAGCAGCTTTATGAGCGGCACTGAAGCTTTCTTT
abundance: .; j_gene: TRBJ2-3; v_gene: TRBV7-2; d_gene: .; CDR3aa: CASSLARLGDTQYF; CDR3nt: TGTGCCAGCAGCTTAGCCCGACTAGGAGATACGCAGTATTTT
abundance: .; j_gene: TRBJ2-3; v_gene: TRBV19; d_gene: .; CDR3aa: CASSEGADTQYF; CDR3nt: TGTGCCAGTAGCGAGGGGGCAGATACGCAGTATTTT
abundance: .; j_gene: TRBJ1-1; v_gene: TRBV7-6; d_gene: TRBD1; CDR3aa: CASSLGTGAAFF; CDR3nt: TGTGCCAGCAGCTTAGGGACAGGGGCCGCTTTCTTT
abundance: .; j_gene: TRBJ1-5; v_gene: TRBV15; d_gene: TRBD1; CDR3aa: CATSRDEWDRGHQPQHF; CDR3nt: TGTGCCACCAGCAGAGATGAATGGGACAGGGGGCATCAGCCCCAGCATTTT
abundance: .; j_gene: TRBJ2-6; v_gene: TRBV5-4; d_gene: .; CDR3aa: CASSFRQSGANVLTF; CDR3nt: TGTGCCAGCAGCTTTCGACAGTCTGGGGCCAACGTCCTGACTTTC
abundance: .; j_gene: TRBJ2-5; v_gene: TRBV7-2; d_gene: .; CDR3aa: CASSLVGPGGQETQYF; CDR3nt: TGTGCCAGCAGCTTAGTGGGGCCCGGGGGCCAAGAGACCCAGTACTTC
abundance: .; j_gene: TRBJ2-7; v_gene: TRBV5-1; d_gene: .; CDR3aa: CASSLDPPVREQYF; CDR3nt: TGCGCCAGCAGCTTGGACCCCCCCGTACGGGAGCAGTACTTC
abundance: .; j_gene: TRBJ2-7; v_gene: TRBV11-2; d_gene: .; CDR3aa: CASSSNTGPYEQYF; CDR3nt: TGTGCCAGCAGCTCTAATACAGGTCCCTACGAGCAGTACTTC
abundance: .; j_gene: TRBJ1-2; v_gene: TRBV9; d_gene: .; CDR3aa: CASSPLLTGLGYGYTF; CDR3nt: TGTGCCAGCAGCCCTCTCCTCACAGGATTAGGCTATGGCTACACCTTC
abundance: .; j_gene: TRBJ1-5; v_gene: TRBV4-1; d_gene: TRBD1; CDR3aa: CASSQVQGQGGNQPQHF; CDR3nt: TGCGCCAGCAGCCAAGTTCAGGGGCAGGGGGGCAATCAGCCCCAGCATTTT